The entry below describes one T cell receptor beta chain. One Seattle source followed patients from active infection through their disease course. The data are from a study of blood T cell repertoires in COVID-19. On the study more broadly: From T cells, B-cell-depleted T cells, or PBMCs came the material, which was cDNA or gDNA.

After removal of 7 bases from V and 5 bases from J, the junction contained 11 bases not matched to a gene. Germline V CDR1 and CDR2: ENHRY, SYGVKD. The CDR3 loop spans 16 amino acids. Repertoires were generated with immunoSEQ multiplex PCR, while TCRdb's copy carries only in-frame clones and drops some. The table shows 200,000 to 250,000 clones, with 83% occurring only once. The source of this sequence is a woman in her thirties with COVID-19, enrolled during active disease. Source material: peripheral blood. V is TRBV10-3 and J is TRBJ2-1; 10 nucleotides agree with TRBD1. The CDR3 region has the DNA TGTGCCATCAAGAGAGACCGGGACAGGGGAAACAATGAGCAGTTCTTC. This gives the protein CAIKRDRDRGNNEQFF.